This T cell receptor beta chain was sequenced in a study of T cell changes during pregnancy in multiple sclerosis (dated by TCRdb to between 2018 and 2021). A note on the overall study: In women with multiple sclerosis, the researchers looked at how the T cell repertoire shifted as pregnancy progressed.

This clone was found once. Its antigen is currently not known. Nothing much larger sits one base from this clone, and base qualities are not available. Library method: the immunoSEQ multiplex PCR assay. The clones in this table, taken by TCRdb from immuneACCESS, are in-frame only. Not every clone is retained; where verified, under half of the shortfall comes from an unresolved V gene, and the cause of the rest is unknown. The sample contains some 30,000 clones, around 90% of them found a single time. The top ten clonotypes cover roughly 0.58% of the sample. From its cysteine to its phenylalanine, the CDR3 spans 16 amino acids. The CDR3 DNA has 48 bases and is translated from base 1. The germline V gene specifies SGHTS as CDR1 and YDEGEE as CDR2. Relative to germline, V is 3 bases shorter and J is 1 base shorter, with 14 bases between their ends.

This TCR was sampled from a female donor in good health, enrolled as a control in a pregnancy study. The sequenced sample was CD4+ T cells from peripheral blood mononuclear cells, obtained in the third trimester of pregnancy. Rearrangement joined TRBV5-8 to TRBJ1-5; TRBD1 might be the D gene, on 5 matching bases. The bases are TGTGCCAGCAGCTCGGAGGAGCGGGGGAGCAATCAGCCCCAGCATTTT. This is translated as CASSSEERGSNQPQHF.